This T cell receptor beta chain came from a study of cytomegalovirus exposure and HLA in healthy donors. Study-level information: T cells numbering around 180 million yielded roughly 120 million unique TCR beta sequences in an earlier analysis. Study outcomes and limitations: The later analysis indicated that the majority of CMV-associated TCR beta chains appeared HLA-restricted. A few of the chains that were CMV-associated were confirmed in vitro to be specific for CMV antigens.

In the PCR, 60 Vbeta and 13 Jbeta primers were used. Clones were sequenced by immunoSEQ multiplex PCR, and TCRdb holds only the in-frame ones, with some missing. The sample records nearly 65,000 clones, almost 75% being singletons. Regarding this clone: Antigen unknown.

Input material: PBMCs. The origin of this receptor is a man between 45 and 60 years old in good health and CMV-seronegative.

Written as DNA, the CDR3 is TGTGCCAGCAGCTCACGCGGACAGGGAAGTGGTCAGCCCCAGCATTTT. It codes for CASSSRGQGSGQPQHF. V usage is TRBV7-2 and J usage is TRBJ1-5; 8 positions agree with TRBD1. CDR1 and CDR2 (germline): SGHTA, FQGNSA. J gave up 6 bases and V 4 bases, and 11 bases lay outside the gene matches. This CDR3 comprises 16 residues.